The TCR beta chain under discussion was sequenced for a study of regulatory T cells in long-lasting Graves disease. Turning to the study itself: Antithyroid drug use was under 3 months in newly diagnosed Graves' patients. Regarding the study as a whole: Newly diagnosed patients shared about a thousand public clonotypes; persistent patients shared about 2,500.

There are 12 residues in the CDR3. CDR1 is GTSNPN and CDR2 is SVGIG in the germline V gene (reference sequence). Between the trimmed V and J ends, which lost 5 bases and 4 bases, there was a span of 11 bases. Arm-PCR with iRepertoire HTBI primers amplified the CDR3 regions for these TCR beta libraries. Using its own MiXCR run on the multiplex PCR reads, TCRdb lists one record per CDR3 protein. The table includes around 500,000 distinct CDR3 sequences, more than 10% detected once. The time point here: newly diagnosed GD, antithyroid drugs for less than 3 months. RNA from PBMCs was the source of the TCR library. This clonotype was counted ten times or more. Its target is unknown. The sample also formed part of further work on T cells in Graves' hyperthyroidism and ophthalmopathy. As reported in that work: No progression to ophthalmopathy during 18 months of follow-up defined stable disease. Disease duration under 2 months; hyperthyroidism patients were aged 18 to 65.

The V and J genes are TRBV30 and TRBJ1-2; D call uncertain. The sample here was peripheral blood mononuclear cells (PBMCs), taken at new diagnosis, from a patient treated with antithyroid drugs. This sequence was found in a woman between 25 and 40 years old with Graves disease. The CDR3 bases are TGTGCCTGGGAGACGGCCCTCTATGGCTACACCTTC. Translating gives CAWETALYGYTF.